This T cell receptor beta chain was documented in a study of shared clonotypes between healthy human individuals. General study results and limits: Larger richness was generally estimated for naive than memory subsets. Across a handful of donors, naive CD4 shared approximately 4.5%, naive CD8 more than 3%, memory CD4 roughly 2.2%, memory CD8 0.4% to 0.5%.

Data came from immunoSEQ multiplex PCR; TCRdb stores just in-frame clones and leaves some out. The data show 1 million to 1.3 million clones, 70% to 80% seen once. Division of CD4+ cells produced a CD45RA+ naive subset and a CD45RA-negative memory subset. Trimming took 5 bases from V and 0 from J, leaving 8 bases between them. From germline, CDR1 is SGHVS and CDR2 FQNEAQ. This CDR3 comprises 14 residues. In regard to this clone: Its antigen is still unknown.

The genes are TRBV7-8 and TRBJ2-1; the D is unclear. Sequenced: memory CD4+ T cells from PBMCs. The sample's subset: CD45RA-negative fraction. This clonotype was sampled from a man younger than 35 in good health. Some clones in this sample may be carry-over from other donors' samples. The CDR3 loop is CASSRADSYNEQFF. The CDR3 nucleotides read TGTGCCAGCAGCAGGGCGGACTCCTACAATGAGCAGTTCTTC. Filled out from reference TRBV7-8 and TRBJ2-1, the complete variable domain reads GAGVSQSPRYKVAKRGQDVALRCDPISGHVSLFWYQQALGQGPEFLTYFQNEAQLDKSGLPSDRFFAERPEGSVSTLKIQRTQQEDSAVYLCASSRADSYNEQFFGPGTRLTVL.